There are a few counts of the clone carrying this T cell receptor beta chain. Time point given: patch test 1, 2 weeks after DPC sensitization. Noted treatment: therapeutic diphenylcyclopropenone sensitization with weekly scalp DPC. The V gene lost 1 base and the J gene lost 8 bases, with 24 bases spanning the gap. CDR1 is SGHVS and CDR2 is FNYEAQ in the germline V gene. The CDR3 has 18 residues. This record belongs to a study of human T cells and chemical hapten exposure. TCRdb re-called the RACE reads with MiXCR, one entry per CDR3 protein. The sample holds approximately 110,000 distinct CDR3 sequences, 8% to 13% seen once.

The gene calls are TRBV7-6 and TRBJ2-1; D perhaps matches TRBD2 (6 bases). The source of this sequence is a woman in her forties with alopecia areata. Some clones in this sample may be carry-over from other donors' samples. The material sequenced was whole blood, taken in connection with sensitization to the hapten diphenylcyclopropenone (DPC). In DNA form, the CDR3 reads TGTGCCAGCAGCTTAGGGGGCGGGCATGGGACTTGGTCACATGAGCAGTTCTTC. Protein: CASSLGGGHGTWSHEQFF.